The present TCR beta chain was sequenced within a study of beta chain features in type 1 diabetes. General study findings and limits: Resolution of whether HLA type affects TCRB rearrangement was not achieved here. For Type 1 diabetes patients, all four CD4+ subsets carried TCRB CDR3s that were moderately but significantly shorter.

The investigators reverse transcribed all of the isolated RNA, so they sequenced expressed TCRB transcripts. TCRdb keeps only in-frame clones here, not all; method: immunoSEQ multiplex PCR. Of roughly 700,000 clones in the sample, around 15% are singletons; the top ten hold approximately 0.022%. Trimming cost V 2 bases and J 2 bases, with 13 bases left between them. The CDR3 totals 16 residues. Per germline, CDR1 SGHDT and CDR2 YYEEEE. This clone showed up just a few times. Antigen: not known. The specimen was naive CD4+ T cells from blood. This receptor was taken from a man younger than 35 with type 1 diabetes. The rearrangement joins TRBV5-6 to TRBJ2-2, with a tentative D call TRBD2 (6 bases). The CDR3 DNA reads as TGTGCCAGCAGCTTTCTCCGGGGGAGTAACACCGGGGAGCTGTTTTTT. Its translation: CASSFLRGSNTGELFF.